This TCR beta chain was observed in a study of T cells in Graves' hyperthyroidism and ophthalmopathy. Investigators excluded patients with uncontrolled infection, other autoimmune disease, pregnancy or lactation. V lost 4 bases and J 6 bases, leaving 9 bases between the germline ends. This CDR3 comprises 13 residues. CDR1 is SGHTA and CDR2 is FQGTGA in the germline V gene. Amplification yielded TCR beta CDR3 regions, with RNA transcripts as the source. HTBI primers were the set used in a first-round RT-PCR of the TCR CDR3. MiXCR, run by TCRdb on the multiplex PCR reads, gives a single entry per CDR3 protein. The sample lists around 540,000 distinct CDR3 sequences, about 16% occurring once.

V is TRBV7-3 and J is TRBJ2-2; D unclear. What was sequenced was blood. The TCR originated in a young woman with Graves' ophthalmopathy. CDR3: CASSSILSGELFF. The CDR3 coding sequence is TGTGCCAGCAGCTCCATTTTGTCCGGGGAGCTGTTTTTT.